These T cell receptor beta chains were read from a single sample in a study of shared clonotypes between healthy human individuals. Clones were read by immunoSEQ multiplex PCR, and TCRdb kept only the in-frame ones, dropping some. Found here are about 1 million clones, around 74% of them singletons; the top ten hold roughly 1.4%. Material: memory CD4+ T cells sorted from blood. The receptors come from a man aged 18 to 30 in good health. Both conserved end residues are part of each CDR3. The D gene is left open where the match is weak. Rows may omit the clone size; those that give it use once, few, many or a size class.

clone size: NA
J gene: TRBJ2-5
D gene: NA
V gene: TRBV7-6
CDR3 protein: CASSLRWGGGETQYF
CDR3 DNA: TGTGCCAGCAGCTTAAGGTGGGGGGGCGGTGAGACCCAGTACTTC

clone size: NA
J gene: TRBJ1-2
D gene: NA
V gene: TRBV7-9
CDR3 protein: CASSPGVTYGYTF
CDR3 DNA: TGTGCCAGCAGCCCAGGAGTGACCTATGGCTACACCTTC

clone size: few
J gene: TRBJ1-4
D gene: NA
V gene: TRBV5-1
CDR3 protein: CASTETDLNEKLFF
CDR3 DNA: TGCGCCAGCACCGAGACAGACCTTAATGAAAAACTGTTTTTT

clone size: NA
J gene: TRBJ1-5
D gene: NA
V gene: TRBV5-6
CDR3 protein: CASSLAGDNQPQHF
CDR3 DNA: TGTGCCAGCAGCTTGGCAGGGGATAATCAGCCCCAGCATTTT

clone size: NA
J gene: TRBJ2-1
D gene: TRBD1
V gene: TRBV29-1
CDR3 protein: CSGGQGALNEQFF
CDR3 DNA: TGCAGCGGCGGACAGGGGGCGCTTAATGAGCAGTTCTTC

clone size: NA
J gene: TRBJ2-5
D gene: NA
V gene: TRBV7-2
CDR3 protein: CASSSGTLMVPQYF
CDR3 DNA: TGTGCCAGCAGCTCCGGGACGTTAATGGTGCCCCAGTACTTC

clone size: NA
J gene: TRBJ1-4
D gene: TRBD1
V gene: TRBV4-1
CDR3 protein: CASRLQGGPTNEKLFF
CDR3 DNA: TGCGCCAGCAGGCTACAGGGGGGCCCAACTAATGAAAAACTGTTTTTT

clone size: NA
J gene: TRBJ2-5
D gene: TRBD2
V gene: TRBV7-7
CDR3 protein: CASSPTSGWSETQYF
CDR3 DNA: TGTGCTAGCAGCCCGACTAGCGGGTGGTCAGAGACCCAGTACTTC

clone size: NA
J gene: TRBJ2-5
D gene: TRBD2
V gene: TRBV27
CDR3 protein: CASSFTGTRETQYF
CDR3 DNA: TGTGCCAGCAGTTTTACCGGGACTAGAGAGACCCAGTACTTC

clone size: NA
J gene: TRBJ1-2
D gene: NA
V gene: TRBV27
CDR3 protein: CASSSLDRTFSGYTF
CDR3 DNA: TGTGCCAGCAGTAGTTTAGACCGGACATTTAGCGGCTACACCTTC

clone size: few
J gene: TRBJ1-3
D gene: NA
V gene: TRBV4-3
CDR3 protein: CASSQDAQFGNTIYF
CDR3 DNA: TGCGCCAGCAGCCAAGATGCGCAGTTCGGAAACACCATATATTTT

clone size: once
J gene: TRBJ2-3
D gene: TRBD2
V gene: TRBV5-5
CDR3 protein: CASSLVGSGSPEDTQYF
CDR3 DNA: TGTGCCAGCAGCTTGGTGGGTAGCGGGTCCCCGGAGGATACGCAGTATTTT

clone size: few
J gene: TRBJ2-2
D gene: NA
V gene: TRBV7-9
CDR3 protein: CASSSRREPRTGELFF
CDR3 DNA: TGTGCCAGCAGCTCTAGACGGGAACCTCGGACCGGGGAGCTGTTTTTT

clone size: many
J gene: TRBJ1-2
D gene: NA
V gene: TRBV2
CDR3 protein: CASSVRGSGYGYTF
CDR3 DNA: TGTGCCAGCAGTGTACGTGGATCAGGCTATGGCTACACCTTC

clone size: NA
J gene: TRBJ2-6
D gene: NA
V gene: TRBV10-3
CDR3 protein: CAISVGTGANVLTF
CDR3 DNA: TGTGCCATCAGTGTGGGGACCGGGGCCAACGTCCTGACTTTC

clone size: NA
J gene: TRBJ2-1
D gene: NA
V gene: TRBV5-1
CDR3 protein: CASSLGPSSYNEQFF
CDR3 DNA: TGCGCCAGCAGCTTGGGGCCTAGCTCCTACAATGAGCAGTTCTTC

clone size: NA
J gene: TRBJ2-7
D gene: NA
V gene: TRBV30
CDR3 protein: CAWSGKGVREQYF
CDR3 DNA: TGTGCCTGGAGTGGGAAGGGAGTAAGAGAGCAGTACTTC

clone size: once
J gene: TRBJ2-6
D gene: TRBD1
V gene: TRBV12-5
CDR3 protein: CASGLVLGQGTSGANVLTF
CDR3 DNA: TGTGCTAGTGGTTTGGTATTGGGACAGGGAACTTCTGGGGCCAACGTCCTGACTTTC

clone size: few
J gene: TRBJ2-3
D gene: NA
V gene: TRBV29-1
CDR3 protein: CSVVREMTDTQYF
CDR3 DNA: TGCAGCGTTGTACGAGAGATGACAGATACGCAGTATTTT

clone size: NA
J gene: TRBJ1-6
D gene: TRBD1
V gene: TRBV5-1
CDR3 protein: CASKGGTGNVPLHF
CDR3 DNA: TGCGCCAGCAAGGGAGGGACAGGGAATGTACCCCTCCACTTT

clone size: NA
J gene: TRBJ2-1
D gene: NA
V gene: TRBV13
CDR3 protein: CASSQVRMSSYNEQFF
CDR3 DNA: TGTGCCAGCAGCCAAGTGCGGATGAGCTCCTACAATGAGCAGTTCTTC

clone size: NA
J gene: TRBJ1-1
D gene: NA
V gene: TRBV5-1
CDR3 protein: CASSLRSGRDPQRGDEGTEAFF
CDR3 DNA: TGCGCCAGCAGCTTGAGGTCAGGTCGGGACCCTCAGAGGGGGGATGAAGGCACTGAAGCTTTCTTT